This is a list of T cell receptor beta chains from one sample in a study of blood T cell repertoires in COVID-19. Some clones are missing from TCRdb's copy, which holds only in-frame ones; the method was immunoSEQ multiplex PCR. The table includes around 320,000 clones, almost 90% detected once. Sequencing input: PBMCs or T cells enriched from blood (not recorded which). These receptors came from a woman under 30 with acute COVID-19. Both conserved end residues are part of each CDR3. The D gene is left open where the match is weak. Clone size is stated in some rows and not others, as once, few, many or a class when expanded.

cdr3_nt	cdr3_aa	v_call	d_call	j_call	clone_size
TGTGCCAGCAGTGGGACAGGGAAAGCTTTCTTT	CASSGTGKAFF	TRBV12-3/TRBV12-4	TRBD1	TRBJ1-1	-
TGTGCCAGTACAGCCATGGCCGGGACAGACTACGAGCAGTACTTC	CASTAMAGTDYEQYF	TRBV19	TRBD1	TRBJ2-7	-
TGTGCCAGCAGCCCGACGCGGGGGGCTAGGTCACCCCTCCACTTT	CASSPTRGARSPLHF	TRBV11-2	-	TRBJ1-6	-
TGTGCCAGCAGTTTATTGGCTAGCGGGCCTCAAGAGACCCAGTACTTC	CASSLLASGPQETQYF	TRBV27	TRBD2	TRBJ2-5	-
TGTGCCAGCAGCCAAGATCGGACAGGGCGTAATGAAAAACTGTTTTTT	CASSQDRTGRNEKLFF	TRBV4-2	TRBD1	TRBJ1-4	-
TGTGCCAGCAGTTTGGGGGGCAGGGGGCTATCTGAAGCTTTCTTT	CASSLGGRGLSEAFF	TRBV27	TRBD1	TRBJ1-1	-
TGCGCCAGCAGCTTGGGTAGTGCAGATACGCAGTATTTT	CASSLGSADTQYF	TRBV5-1	-	TRBJ2-3	-
TGTGCCACTAGGAAGCGGGAGGACCCCGGGGAGCTGTTTTTT	CATRKREDPGELFF	TRBV10-3	TRBD2	TRBJ2-2	-
TGTGCCACCAGTGATTCAAGAACGGCCTACAATGAGCAGTTCTTC	CATSDSRTAYNEQFF	TRBV24-1	-	TRBJ2-1	-
TGTGCCAGCAGCTCAGGGGGCGGGAGAACCTACGAGCAGTACTTC	CASSSGGGRTYEQYF	TRBV7-6	-	TRBJ2-7	-
TGTGCCAGCAGCCAACCGGGACTTATCTACGAGCAGTACTTC	CASSQPGLIYEQYF	TRBV4-2	-	TRBJ2-7	-
TGTGCCAGCGCCTTCGCGGGGGCGGGTTCCAAAAACATTCAGTACTTC	CASAFAGAGSKNIQYF	TRBV2	-	TRBJ2-4	once